This T cell receptor (beta chain) was recovered during a study of identical twins (dated by TCRdb to 2016 to 2017). Regarding the study in general: The study deep-sequenced TCR alpha and beta repertoires from monozygotic twins, unrelated adults of various ages and cord blood to test whether fetal clonotypes persist. To rule out contamination, the twin experiments were replicated at different times with different library preparation protocols.

Libraries were prepared through 5' RACE. Sequencing instrument: Illumina HiSeq 2000. A universal primer binding site was added through template switching, and the final cDNA carried a unique molecular identifier so that TCR cDNA molecules could be counted accurately. Specific primers in the conserved constant-segment region were used to synthesize first-strand cDNA for TCR alpha and beta chains. Each cDNA library was double barcoded, with a SMART-Mk sample barcode plus Illumina barcodes, to control for contamination. TruSeq adapter sequences and Illumina sample barcodes were added in two successive PCR steps. TCR alpha and beta cDNA libraries were sequenced on the Illumina HiSeq platform with custom primers. The published analysis was carried out like this. Unique molecular identifiers were extracted from raw reads with MiGEC, and CDR3 positions were determined with MiXCR. For each individual, recombination models were inferred using an EM algorithm with the repgenHMM and IGoR tools. Shared clonotypes were analyzed with the tcR package in R, and sharing was normalized by the product of cloneset sizes. To study raw recombination free of thymic and clonal selection effects, out-of-frame nonproductive sequences were analyzed. The public reads were reprocessed in TCRdb via fastp at Q25 and MiXCR, keeping in-frame beta chains. Merged by CDR3 protein, the rows form single entries marked with the most common genes and DNA. For this entry, the V and J calls and clone size follow TCRdb and not the study's own pipeline. Recorded for this sample are fewer than 500,000 distinct CDR3 sequences; roughly 13% of them occurred a single time. The ten most abundant clones make up approximately 0.98% of the sample.

Every donor in the study was a healthy Caucasian. The twin cohort consisted of three pairs of female monozygotic twins, all aged about 18 to 30 years. Positive isolation kits from Invitrogen were used to isolate CD4+ and CD8+ T cell populations. The junction carries 18 bases between V and J, which are trimmed by 6 bases and 1 base respectively. Including the terminal cysteine and phenylalanine, the CDR3 comprises 16 residues. The sequence is cut down to CDR3 DNA, 48 bases in frame from base 1. Based on the germline V gene (reference sequence), the CDR1 and CDR2 sequences are SEHNR and FQNEAQ. This clonotype came up many times. It has no known antigen specificity. No quality values exist for individual bases; no much larger clone is one base distant. Study-wide findings and limitations: Conclusions relied on cross-sectional statistical analysis, since the same donors could not be followed over many years. In monozygotic twins, recombination models systematically underestimated out-of-frame TCR alpha sharing, but the models matched the sharing seen between unrelated individuals. Invariant T cells such as MAIT and iNKT could partly confound zero-insertion analyses, although diverse VJ usage argued against such confounding for most clonotypes. Fewer insertions were carried by abundant cord blood beta clonotypes; a weaker similar trend was observed in young adult naive repertoires, while no such trend was observed in memory repertoires. Compared with coincidental sharing between unrelated individuals, an excess of low generation-probability sequences was observed among out-of-frame TCR alpha sequences shared between twins. Excess twin sharing in beta out-of-frame sequences was weaker because fewer shared sequences lowered the signal-to-noise ratio.

The same sample was also studied in work on yellow fever vaccine responses in identical twins. The second study, in turn, reports: The T cell response to vaccination in identical twins was reported by the authors to appear partly convergent and partly personalized. In the study, vaccine-responding T cell clones were precisely tracked in identical twins.

This receptor chain uses TRBV7-9 and TRBJ1-1; the D region possibly corresponds to TRBD1 (5 bases align). The sequenced material came from CD4+ T cells sorted from blood. The receptor comes from a young woman in good health. Here the CDR3 is given as CASSLQVLLGNTEAFF. The nucleotides are TGTGCCAGCAGTTTACAGGTTTTATTAGGGAACACTGAAGCTTTCTTT. Full variable domain (CDR3 extended with the reference TRBV7-9 and TRBJ1-1 proteins): DTGVSQNPRHKITKRGQNVTFRCDPISEHNRLYWYRQTLGQGPEFLTYFQNEAQLEKSRLLSDRFSAERPKGSFSTLEIQRTEQGDSAMYLCASSLQVLLGNTEAFFGQGTRLTVV.